Described below is a single T cell receptor beta chain sequence and its context. Its antigen is not known. V was clipped by 2 bases and J by 5 bases; unmatched bases: 5. The germline gives CDR1 LNHNV, CDR2 YYDKDF (reference sequence). The CDR3 sequence is 14 residues long. With the ViraFEST assay, the study expanded antigen-specific CD4+ T cells using viral peptide pools, then sequenced them. Cells that had been cultured for roughly ten days were the source of isolated CD4+ T cells. All vaccine recipients tested negative for nucleocapsid antibodies and had never contracted SARS-CoV-2 infection. IL-2 medium supplanted half the medium on days 3 and 7. These data are taken from a study of vaccination effects on CD4 cells after COVID-19. For the study at large: The cohort was immunized with two doses of either the BNT162b2 or mRNA-1273 vaccine.

General study points: Marked clonal contraction was seen in infection- and vaccine-induced clones late after vaccination. Only a few convalescent patients and no early post-infection timepoints featured in the study.

Generated by immunoSEQ multiplex PCR, the TCRdb table keeps only in-frame clones and is missing some. The sample consists of 55,000 to 80,000 clones, about 80% of them appearing once. V and J are TRBV15 and TRBJ2-7, with TRBD1 matching over 8 bases. Sequencing used CD4+ T cells from PBMCs cultured with SARS-CoV-2 spike peptides, obtained before COVID-19 vaccination. This receptor was identified in a human donor who received a COVID-19 vaccine. CDR3 loop: CATSRSSGGHEQYV. CDR3 DNA: TGTGCCACCAGCAGAAGCTCAGGGGGCCACGAGCAGTACGTC.